The source of this T cell receptor beta chain is a study of T cell responses to AZD1222 COVID-19 vaccine. Profiling relied on immunoSEQ multiplex PCR, and the TCRdb table lists in-frame clones only, not all of them. The sample includes 100,000 to 150,000 clones, more than 85% of them seen just once. The V segment lost 0 bases and the J segment 7 bases; nucleotides outside the gene matches: 5. The germline gives CDR1 SGHRS, CDR2 YFSETQ. This CDR3 has 15 residues. The V gene is TRBV5-1, the J gene TRBJ2-1; 9 nucleotides match TRBD1. The TCR originated in an adult in good health. Sample: peripheral blood, taken on day 0 of AZD1222 vaccination. This CDR3 reads CASSLVGTGSNEQFF. DNA of the CDR3: TGCGCCAGCAGCTTGGTCGGGACAGGGTCGAATGAGCAGTTCTTC. Full variable domain (rest looked up from reference TRBV5-1 and TRBJ2-1): KAGVTQTPRYLIKTRGQQVTLSCSPISGHRSVSWYQQTPGQGLQFLFEYFSETQRNKGNFPGRFSGRQFSNSRSEMNVSTLELGDSALYLCASSLVGTGSNEQFFGPGTRLTVL.